This paragraph covers one T cell receptor beta chain sequence. Its antigen is still unknown. The sample belongs to a study of monozygotic twins with inflammatory bowel disease. Study findings and constraints: Sharing of clonotypes with others was lower in IBD patients than in healthy twins, and this was especially so with disease activity.

The CDR3 is made up of 14 amino acids. Germline-derived CDR1 and CDR2 are SQVTM and ANQGSEA. For every sample, eight separate reactions were used to make cDNA. TCRdb derives one entry per CDR3 protein from the 5' RACE reads, leaving out DNA. In total, the table holds around 410,000 distinct CDR3 sequences. Sequencing was carried out using blood. The sequence was collected from a human donor with ulcerative colitis or Crohn's disease, or a healthy co-twin of an affected twin (not recorded which). The chain couples TRBV29-1 to TRBJ2-2; TCRdb returns TRBD1, unconfirmable since there is no DNA. The CDR3 spells CSVLGHSNTGELFF.